The 28 T cell receptor beta chains listed next were all sequenced from one sample in a study of shared clonotypes between healthy human individuals (dated by TCRdb to 2018 to 2021). The receptor library was made with the immunoSEQ multiplex PCR assay. Held by TCRdb, this immuneACCESS table contains in-frame sequences only and omits some clones. Under half of the omission traces to an unresolved V gene where checked; the cause of the rest is unknown. This sample lists approximately 2.4 million clones; 90% to 97% were detected once. The ten largest make up 0.13% of the sample. Material: naive CD4+ T cells sorted from blood. This specimen's cell subset or site label, interpreted: CD45RA+ positively selected. The receptors were gathered from a man between 18 and 29 years old in good health.

Written as DNA, the CDR3 is TGTGCCAGCAGTATCGACGGCGGTTGGACTGAAGCTTTCTTT. It yields the protein CASSIDGGWTEAFF. J is TRBJ1-1 and V is TRBV28; D gene ambiguous. Germline V gene lookup returns CDR1 MDHEN and CDR2 SYDVKM. Deletions cut 5 bases from V and 5 bases from J, with 15 bases between. This CDR3 contains 14 residues.

The chain combines TRBV28 with TRBJ1-5, with D unresolved. The germline gives CDR1 MDHEN, CDR2 SYDVKM. Trimming removed 6 bases from V and 2 bases from J, with 20 bases in between. The CDR3 contains 17 residues. CDR3 region: CASSLERAFKGNQPQHF. Here the CDR3 DNA reads TGTGCCAGCAGCTTAGAAAGGGCCTTTAAGGGCAATCAGCCCCAGCATTTT.

CDR3 nucleotides: TGTGCCAGCAGTGAAGAGAGAGGGAGGCTTGGGGCCAACGTCCTGACTTTC. Its protein product is CASSEERGRLGANVLTF. The chain recombines TRBV6-1 with TRBJ2-6; D may be TRBD2 (6 bases). V lost 1 base and J 3 bases, leaving 13 bases between the germline ends. CDR3 length: 17 amino acids. Germline CDR1 is MNHNS and CDR2 is SASEGT.

The CDR3 loop is CAWSWAGTDFSNQPQHF. For the CDR3, the DNA is TGTGCCTGGAGTTGGGCCGGGACGGACTTTAGCAATCAGCCCCAGCATTTT. The rearrangement links TRBV30 to TRBJ1-5, with a possible D match to TRBD1 (5 bases). This CDR3 has 17 amino acids. Germline-derived CDR1 and CDR2 are GTSNPN and SVGIG (reference sequence). V gave up 2 bases and J gave up 0 bases, with 17 bases separating them. Full variable domain (outside the CDR3, taken from reference TRBV30 and TRBJ1-5): SQTIHQWPATLVQPVGSPLSLECTVEGTSNPNLYWYRQAAGRGLQLLFYSVGIGQISSEVPQNLSASRPQDRQFILSSKKLLLSDSGFYLCAWSWAGTDFSNQPQHFGDGTRLSIL.

In this sample, this clone turned up once. Other DNA sequences in this sample translate to the same CDR3. The V and J genes are TRBV20-1 and TRBJ2-1; the D gene is possibly TRBD2 (5 bases). The CDR3 totals 10 residues. The germline gives CDR1 DFQATT, CDR2 SNEGSKA (reference sequence). Trimming left V 5 bases short and J 7 bases short, with 6 bases between. The CDR3 region has the DNA TGCAGTGCTGGAGGTAATGAGCAGTTCTTC. Protein sequence: CSAGGNEQFF.

The rearrangement uses TRBV5-4 and TRBJ2-2; TRBD2 aligns across 14 bases. The germline CDR1 and CDR2 sequences are SGHNT and YYREEE (reference sequence). V lost 3 bases to trimming and J lost 9 bases; unmatched junction nucleotides: 10. This CDR3 has 17 residues. CDR3 nucleotide sequence: TGTGCCAGCAGCTCCCGACTAGCGGGAGGGCCGGTGAGGGAGCTGTTTTTT. Translation gives CASSSRLAGGPVRELFF.

To note about this clone: The same CDR3 arises from other DNA sequences in this sample as well. The rearrangement uses TRBV5-1 and TRBJ1-1; D gene uncertain. The V end lost 1 base, the J end lost 2 bases, and 6 bases lay between the germline ends. The CDR3 extends over 13 amino acids. Germline V CDR1 and CDR2: SGHRS, YFSETQ. In DNA, the CDR3 is TGCGCCAGCAGCTTGCAGAAAAACACTGAAGCTTTCTTT. It is translated as CASSLQKNTEAFF.

The chain combines TRBV29-1 with TRBJ1-1, with D possibly TRBD1 on 6 matching bases. There are 9 residues in the CDR3. CDR1 is SQVTM and CDR2 is ANQGSEA in the germline V gene. Trimming shortened V by 6 bases and J by 8 bases, and 7 bases separated the two germline ends. Here the CDR3 reads CSVQGEAFF. The CDR3 DNA is TGCAGCGTCCAGGGGGAAGCTTTCTTT.

V gene TRBV2 combines with J gene TRBJ1-4; D is unclear. Germline CDR1 and CDR2: SNHLY and FYNNEI. Trimming removed 2 bases from V and 3 bases from J, with 7 bases in between. The CDR3 has 14 residues. The CDR3 loop reads CASSERTANEKLFF. The CDR3 DNA sequence: TGTGCCAGCAGTGAAAGGACCGCTAATGAAAAACTGTTTTTT. Full variable domain (outside the CDR3, taken from reference TRBV2 and TRBJ1-4): EPEVTQTPSHQVTQMGQEVILRCVPISNHLYFYWYRQILGQKVEFLVSFYNNEISEKSEIFDDQFSVERPDGSNFTLKIRSTKLEDSAMYFCASSERTANEKLFFGSGTQLSVL.

This chain joins TRBV19 and TRBJ2-1; TRBD2 aligns across 8 bases. With V trimmed by 4 bases and J by 8 bases, 7 bases remained unmatched. The length of the CDR3 is 14 residues. The germline gives CDR1 LNHDA, CDR2 SQIVND (reference sequence). Written as DNA, the CDR3 is TGTGCCAGTAGTAGCATCCGCGGGAGGTATGAGCAGTTCTTC. Protein product: CASSSIRGRYEQFF.

The J gene is TRBJ2-5, the V gene TRBV5-1, with TRBD2 matching over 7 bases. J was trimmed by 0 bases and V by 6 bases; bases with no gene match: 2. The CDR3 has 13 residues. Germline CDR1 reads SGHRS; CDR2 reads YFSETQ. The CDR3 nucleotides are TGCGCCAGCACCCGGGGGGACCAAGAGACCCAGTACTTC. Its translation: CASTRGDQETQYF. Complete variable domain (other parts from reference TRBV5-1 and TRBJ2-5): KAGVTQTPRYLIKTRGQQVTLSCSPISGHRSVSWYQQTPGQGLQFLFEYFSETQRNKGNFPGRFSGRQFSNSRSEMNVSTLELGDSALYLCASTRGDQETQYFGPGTRLLVL.

The rearrangement links TRBV13 to TRBJ2-3; 7 nucleotides agree with TRBD1. The V segment lost 4 bases and the J segment 4 bases; nucleotides outside the gene matches: 5. Looked up from germline, CDR1 is PRHDT and CDR2 is FYEKMQ (reference sequence). CDR3 length: 14 residues. CDR3 sequence (DNA): TGTGCCAGCAGCTCCTACAGGGGCTCAGATACGCAGTATTTT. It is translated as CASSSYRGSDTQYF. The full variable domain, with the rest looked up from reference TRBV13 and TRBJ2-3, is AAGVIQSPRHLIKEKRETATLKCYPIPRHDTVYWYQQGPGQDPQFLISFYEKMQSDKGSIPDRFSAQQFSDYHSELNMSSLELGDSALYFCASSSYRGSDTQYFGPGTRLTVL.

V is TRBV18 and J is TRBJ1-4, with no clear D. CDR1 and CDR2 from the germline V gene are KGHSH and LQKENI. V was shortened by 3 bases and J by 3 bases, with 11 bases between the two germline ends. The CDR3 is 15 amino acids. The CDR3 spells CASSPGRIANEKLFF. The CDR3 DNA reads TGTGCCAGCTCACCGGGGAGGATCGCTAATGAAAAACTGTTTTTT.

V gene TRBV10-2 combines with J gene TRBJ2-7; perhaps D is TRBD1 or TRBD2 (6 bases each). CDR3 length equals 14 residues. Trimming removed 7 bases at V and 1 base at J, with 14 bases between. Germline CDR1 WSHSY, CDR2 SAAADI. DNA for the CDR3: TGCGCCAGCACGGGGGTGGGGGCTTCCTACGAGCAGTACTTC. It is translated as CASTGVGASYEQYF.

On this clone itself: At one of its ends the junction is not consistent with the germline gene, which may arise from a read error. The CDR3 nucleotides read TGTGCTAGCAGCCTCGGGAGTTTGGAGACCCAGTACTTC. Translating gives CASSLGSLETQYF. The V call is TRBV7-7, the J call TRBJ2-5; D possibly corresponds to TRBD2 (6 bases). The CDR3 has 13 amino acids. CDR1 is SSHAT, CDR2 FNYEAQ, per germline (reference sequence).

The V and J genes are TRBV7-8 and TRBJ1-4, with D possibly TRBD1 on 6 matching bases. The V gene lost 8 bases and the J gene lost 7 bases, with 29 bases spanning the gap. The CDR3 totals 18 residues. Germline V gene data show CDR1 as SGHVS and CDR2 as FQNEAQ. CDR3 in DNA: TGTGCCAGCGCATCCAGGGGCAGGGCGGCAGCTAACTTTGAAAAACTGTTTTTT. This gives the protein CASASRGRAAANFEKLFF.

This chain connects TRBV28 to TRBJ1-3; D gene unclear. This CDR3 has 17 residues. Between the trimmed V and J ends, which lost 6 bases and 4 bases, there was a span of 22 bases. The germline V gene encodes CDR1 MDHEN and CDR2 SYDVKM. The CDR3 bases are TGTGCCAGCAGCCCCTCTGGTCGAGGCGGTTGGGGAAACACCATATATTTT. Its translation: CASSPSGRGGWGNTIYF. Using reference TRBV28 and TRBJ1-3 for the parts outside the CDR3, the full variable domain is DVKVTQSSRYLVKRTGEKVFLECVQDMDHENMFWYRQDPGLGLRLIYFSYDVKMKEKGDIPEGYSVSREKKERFSLILESASTNQTSMYLCASSPSGRGGWGNTIYFGEGSWLTVV.

Concerning this clone: The sample contains more than one DNA sequence encoding this CDR3. The rearrangement uses TRBV7-2 and TRBJ2-7, with 7 bases identical to TRBD1. The CDR3 has 15 residues. Trimming cost V 2 bases and J 1 base; bases outside gene matches: 5. Germline V gene data show CDR1 as SGHTA and CDR2 as FQGNSA. The CDR3 loop is CASSLSGDSSYEQYF. CDR3 coding DNA: TGTGCCAGCAGCTTATCAGGGGACAGTTCCTACGAGCAGTACTTC.

The V and J genes are TRBV30 and TRBJ2-7; D ambiguous. The CDR3 is 12 residues long. The germline V gene encodes CDR1 GTSNPN and CDR2 SVGIG (reference sequence). Between the trimmed V and J ends, which lost 2 bases and 2 bases, there was a span of 7 bases. The CDR3 coding sequence is TGTGCCTGGAGTACTATTCCCTACGAGCAGTACTTC. This sequence encodes CAWSTIPYEQYF.

The rearrangement joins TRBV5-4 to TRBJ1-4; no firm D call. In germline, CDR1 is SGHNT, CDR2 YYREEE (reference sequence). V was clipped by 2 bases and J by 5 bases, with 10 bases between them. CDR3 length: 14 residues. The CDR3 DNA reads TGTGCCAGCAGCTTATTGAAATTAAATGAAAAACTGTTTTTT. Translated, it gives CASSLLKLNEKLFF. The full variable domain, in which reference TRBV5-4 and TRBJ1-4 provide the parts outside the CDR3, is ETGVTQSPTHLIKTRGQQVTLRCSSQSGHNTVSWYQQALGQGPQFIFQYYREEENGRGNFPPRFSGLQFPNYSSELNVNALELDDSALYLCASSLLKLNEKLFFGSGTQLSVL.

The chain recombines TRBV7-9 with TRBJ2-1, with 10 positions matching TRBD1. The CDR3 extends over 14 amino acids. In germline, CDR1 is SEHNR, CDR2 FQNEAQ (reference sequence). The junction had 4 bases not matched to a gene; V was cut back by 4 bases and J by 7 bases. The CDR3, as DNA: TGTGCCAGCAGCTCTCGACAGGGGGCAAATGAGCAGTTCTTC. Encoded protein: CASSSRQGANEQFF.

V and J are TRBV19 and TRBJ1-1, with 7 positions matching TRBD1. Germline assignment: CDR1 LNHDA and CDR2 SQIVND (reference sequence). The CDR3 runs to 14 residues. The trim removed 7 bases at V and 3 bases at J, leaving 8 bases unmatched. The CDR3 sequence: CASIPSGTDTEAFF. The DNA for the CDR3 is TGTGCCAGTATTCCTTCCGGGACAGACACTGAAGCTTTCTTT.

The chain recombines TRBV13 with TRBJ1-6; 8 bases are a match to TRBD1. The junction had 6 bases not matched to a gene; V was cut back by 4 bases and J by 10 bases. Germline assignment: CDR1 PRHDT and CDR2 FYEKMQ (reference sequence). This CDR3 comprises 14 residues. The CDR3 coding sequence is TGTGCCAGCAGCTCGACAGGGGTCGGGTCACCCCTCCACTTT. Protein: CASSSTGVGSPLHF. The variable domain in full, completed from reference TRBV13 and TRBJ1-6, reads AAGVIQSPRHLIKEKRETATLKCYPIPRHDTVYWYQQGPGQDPQFLISFYEKMQSDKGSIPDRFSAQQFSDYHSELNMSSLELGDSALYFCASSSTGVGSPLHFGNGTRLTVT.

The V gene is TRBV7-6, the J gene TRBJ1-6, with TRBD1 matching 7 bases. J was trimmed by 5 bases and V by 5 bases; bases with no gene match: 3. Germline V gene sequence: CDR1 SGHVS, CDR2 FNYEAQ. The length of the CDR3 is 14 residues. The CDR3 reads CASSIGTDNSPLHF. The DNA for the CDR3 is TGTGCCAGCAGCATCGGGACAGATAATTCACCCCTCCACTTT. The variable domain in full, completed from reference TRBV7-6 and TRBJ1-6, reads GAGVSQSPRYKVTKRGQDVALRCDPISGHVSLYWYRQALGQGPEFLTYFNYEAQQDKSGLPNDRFSAERPEGSISTLTIQRTEQRDSAMYRCASSIGTDNSPLHFGNGTRLTVT.

This clone was observed once. Other DNA variants within this sample encode the same CDR3. This chain uses TRBV9 with TRBJ2-3, with D possibly being TRBD2 (6 bases). Germline assignment: CDR1 SGDLS and CDR2 YYNGEE. The CDR3 is 14 residues long. Between the trimmed V and J ends, which lost 1 base and 4 bases, there was a span of 10 bases. The CDR3 sequence is CASSVSGRADTQYF. CDR3 nucleotides: TGTGCCAGCAGCGTATCCGGGAGAGCAGATACGCAGTATTTT.

The chain combines TRBV7-2 with TRBJ1-1; D is undetermined. CDR1 and CDR2 (germline): SGHTA, FQGNSA. This CDR3 contains 11 residues. V was cut by 8 bases and J by 1 base, with 5 bases left in between. The CDR3 coding sequence is TGTGCCAGCTTGAGGAACACTGAAGCTTTCTTT. It codes for CASLRNTEAFF.

The rearrangement joins TRBV6-6 to TRBJ2-3; possibly TRBD1 for D (5 bases). Germline assignment: CDR1 MNHNY and CDR2 SVGAGI (reference sequence). This CDR3 spans 14 amino acids. Trimming left V 5 bases short and J 3 bases short, with 12 bases between. The CDR3 here is CASSLQPGTDTQYF. The CDR3, as DNA: TGTGCCAGCAGTCTCCAGCCAGGGACAGATACGCAGTATTTT.

Written as DNA, the CDR3 is TGTGCCTGGTTTAGACGGCCAATCGGGAACACTGAAGCTTTCTTT. Protein: CAWFRRPIGNTEAFF. The V and J genes are TRBV30 and TRBJ1-1; the D is unclear. The CDR3 runs 15 residues. CDR1 and CDR2 (germline): GTSNPN, SVGIG (reference sequence). V was clipped by 5 bases and J by 1 base, with 17 bases between them.